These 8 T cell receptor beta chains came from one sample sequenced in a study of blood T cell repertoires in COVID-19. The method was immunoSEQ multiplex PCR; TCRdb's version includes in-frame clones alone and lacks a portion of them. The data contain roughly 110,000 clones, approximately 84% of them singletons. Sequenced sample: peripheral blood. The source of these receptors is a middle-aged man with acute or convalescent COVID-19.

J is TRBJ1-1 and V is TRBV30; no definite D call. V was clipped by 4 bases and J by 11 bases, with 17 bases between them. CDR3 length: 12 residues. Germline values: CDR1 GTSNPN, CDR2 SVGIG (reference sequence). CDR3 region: CAWTRIETRAFF. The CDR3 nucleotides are TGTGCCTGGACCCGTATCGAAACGAGGGCTTTCTTT.

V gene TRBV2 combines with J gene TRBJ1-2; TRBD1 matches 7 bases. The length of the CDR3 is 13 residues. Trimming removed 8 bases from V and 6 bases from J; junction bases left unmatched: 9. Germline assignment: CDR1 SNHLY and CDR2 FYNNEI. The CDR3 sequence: CASGAGGLNGYTF. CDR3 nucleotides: TGTGCCAGCGGGGCAGGGGGGCTCAATGGCTACACCTTC.

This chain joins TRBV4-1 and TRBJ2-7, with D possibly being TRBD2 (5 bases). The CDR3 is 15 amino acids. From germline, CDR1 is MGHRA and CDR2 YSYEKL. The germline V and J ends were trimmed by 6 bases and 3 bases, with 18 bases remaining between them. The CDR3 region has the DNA TGCGCCAGCAGGATGCGGGCGACCCCAATCTACGAGCAGTACTTC. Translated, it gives CASRMRATPIYEQYF.

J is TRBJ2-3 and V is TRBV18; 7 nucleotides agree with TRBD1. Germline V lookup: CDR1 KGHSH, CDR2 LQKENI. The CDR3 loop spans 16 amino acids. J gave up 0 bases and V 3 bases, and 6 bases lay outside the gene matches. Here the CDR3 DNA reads TGTGCCAGCTCACCCCTCGGACAGGAGAGCACAGATACGCAGTATTTT. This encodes CASSPLGQESTDTQYF.

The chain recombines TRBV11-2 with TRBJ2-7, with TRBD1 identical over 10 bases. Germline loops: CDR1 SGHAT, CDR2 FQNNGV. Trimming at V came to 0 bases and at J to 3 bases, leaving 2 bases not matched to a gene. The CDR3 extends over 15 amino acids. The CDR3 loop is CASSLDRTGGYEQYF. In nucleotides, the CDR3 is TGTGCCAGCAGCTTAGATCGGACAGGGGGCTACGAGCAGTACTTC.

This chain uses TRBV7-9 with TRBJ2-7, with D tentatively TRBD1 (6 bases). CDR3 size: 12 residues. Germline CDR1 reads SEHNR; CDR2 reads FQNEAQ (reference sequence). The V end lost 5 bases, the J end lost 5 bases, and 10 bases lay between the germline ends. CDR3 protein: CASSIYRDEQYF. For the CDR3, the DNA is TGTGCCAGCAGCATATACAGGGACGAGCAGTACTTC.

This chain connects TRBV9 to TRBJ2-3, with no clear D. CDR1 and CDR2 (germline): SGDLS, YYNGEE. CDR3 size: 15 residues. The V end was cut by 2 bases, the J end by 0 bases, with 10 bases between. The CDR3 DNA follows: TGTGCCAGCAGCGTTACAACACCTAGCACAGATACGCAGTATTTT. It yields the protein CASSVTTPSTDTQYF.

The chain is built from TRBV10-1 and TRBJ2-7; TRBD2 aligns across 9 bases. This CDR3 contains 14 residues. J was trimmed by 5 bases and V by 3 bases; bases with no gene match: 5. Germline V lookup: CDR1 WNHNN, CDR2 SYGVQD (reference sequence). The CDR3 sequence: CASSDSGGGDEQYF. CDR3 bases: TGCGCCAGCAGTGATAGCGGGGGAGGCGACGAGCAGTACTTC.